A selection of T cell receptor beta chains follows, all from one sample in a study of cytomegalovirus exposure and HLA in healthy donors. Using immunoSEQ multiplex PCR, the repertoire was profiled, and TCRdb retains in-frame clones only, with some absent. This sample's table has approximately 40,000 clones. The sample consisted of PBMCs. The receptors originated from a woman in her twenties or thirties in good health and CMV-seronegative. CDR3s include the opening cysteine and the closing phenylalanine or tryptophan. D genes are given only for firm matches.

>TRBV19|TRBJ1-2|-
CASLGDNYGYTF
TGTGCCAGCCTAGGGGATAACTATGGCTACACCTTC
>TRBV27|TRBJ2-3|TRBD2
CASRLAGGLSTDTQYF
TGTGCCAGCAGACTAGCGGGAGGACTTAGCACAGATACGCAGTATTTT
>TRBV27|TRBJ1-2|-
CASSPTGPANYGYTF
TGTGCCAGCAGTCCAACAGGGCCAGCTAACTATGGCTACACCTTC
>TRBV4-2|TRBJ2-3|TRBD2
CASSQDASGSTDTQYF
TGTGCCAGCAGCCAAGATGCTAGCGGGAGCACAGATACGCAGTATTTT
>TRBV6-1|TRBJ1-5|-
CASSDRNQPQHF
TGTGCCAGCAGTGATAGAAATCAGCCCCAGCATTTT
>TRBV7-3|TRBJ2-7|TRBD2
CASSLGLAGLGHEQYF
TGTGCCAGCAGCTTAGGCCTAGCGGGATTGGGCCACGAGCAGTACTTC
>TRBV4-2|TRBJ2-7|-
CASSQDIAVSSYEQYF
TGTGCCAGCAGCCAAGACATAGCGGTATCTTCCTACGAGCAGTACTTC
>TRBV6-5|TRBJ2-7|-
CASSYGAFSYEQYF
TGTGCCAGCAGTTACGGAGCGTTCTCCTACGAGCAGTACTTC
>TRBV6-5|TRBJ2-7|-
CASSYSSAGTYEQYF
TGTGCCAGCAGTTACTCCAGCGCGGGGACCTACGAGCAGTACTTC
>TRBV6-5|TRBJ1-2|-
CASSTRRAGGYTF
TGTGCCAGCAGTACCAGACGGGCGGGAGGCTACACCTTC
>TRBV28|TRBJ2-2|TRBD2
CASRTSGNTGELFF
TGTGCCAGTCGGACTAGCGGGAACACCGGGGAGCTGTTTTTT
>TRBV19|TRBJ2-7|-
CASSMVATSSYEQYF
TGTGCCAGTAGTATGGTAGCGACGAGCTCCTACGAGCAGTACTTC
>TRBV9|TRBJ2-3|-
CASSVISGRRTDTQYF
TGTGCCAGCAGCGTGATTAGCGGCAGAAGGACAGATACGCAGTATTTT
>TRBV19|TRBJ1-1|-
CASTPGGTEAFF
TGTGCCAGTACCCCTGGAGGGACTGAAGCTTTCTTT
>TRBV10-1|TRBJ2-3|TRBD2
CASSVSFSGSGTDTQYF
TGCGCCAGCAGTGTAAGCTTTAGCGGGAGTGGTACAGATACGCAGTATTTT
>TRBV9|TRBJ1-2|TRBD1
CASSVDTGVANYGYTF
TGTGCCAGCAGCGTGGACACAGGGGTTGCGAACTATGGCTACACCTTC
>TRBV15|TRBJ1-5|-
CATAQGSNQPQHF
TGTGCCACCGCCCAGGGAAGCAATCAGCCCCAGCATTTT
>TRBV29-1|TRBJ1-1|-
CSVERWSGVEKTEAFF
TGCAGCGTTGAAAGGTGGTCGGGGGTGGAGAAGACTGAAGCTTTCTTT
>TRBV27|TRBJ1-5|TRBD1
CASRRTGGNQPQHF
TGTGCCAGCAGACGGACAGGGGGCAATCAGCCCCAGCATTTT
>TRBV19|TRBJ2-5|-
CASGRPGETQYF
TGTGCCAGTGGTCGACCCGGGGAGACCCAGTACTTC
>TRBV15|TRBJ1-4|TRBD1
CATSRGTGTATNEKLFF
TGTGCCACCAGCAGAGGGACAGGGACAGCAACTAATGAAAAACTGTTTTTT
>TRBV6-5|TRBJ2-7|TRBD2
CASSYGRLANEQYF
TGTGCCAGCAGTTACGGGAGACTAGCAAACGAGCAGTACTTC
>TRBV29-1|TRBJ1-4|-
CSVQVGAHEKLFF
TGCAGCGTTCAAGTGGGGGCGCATGAAAAACTGTTTTTT
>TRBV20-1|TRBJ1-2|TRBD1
CSARDRDYTF
TGCAGTGCTAGGGACAGGGACTACACCTTC
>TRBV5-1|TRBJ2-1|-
CASSYRADNEQFF
TGCGCCAGCAGCTACCGAGCGGACAATGAGCAGTTCTTC
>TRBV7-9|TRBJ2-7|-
CASSLYRAEQYF
TGTGCCAGCAGCCTATACAGGGCCGAGCAGTACTTC
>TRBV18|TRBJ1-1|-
CASSPLGGGRTEAFF
TGTGCCAGCTCACCCCTGGGGGGGGGTAGAACTGAAGCTTTCTTT
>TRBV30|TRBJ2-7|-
CAWSGRVYEQYF
TGTGCCTGGAGTGGCAGGGTATACGAGCAGTACTTC
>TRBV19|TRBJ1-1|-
CASSPSPQGWDTEAFF
TGTGCCAGTAGTCCTAGCCCACAGGGATGGGACACTGAAGCTTTCTTT
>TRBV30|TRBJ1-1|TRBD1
CAWSQQGAAFF
TGTGCCTGGAGCCAACAGGGGGCGGCTTTCTTT
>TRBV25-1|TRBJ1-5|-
CASSDIQGDQPQHF
TGTGCCAGCAGTGACATACAGGGTGATCAGCCCCAGCATTTT
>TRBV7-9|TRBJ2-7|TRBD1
CASSTAGTGVYEQYF
TGTGCCAGCAGCACCGCCGGGACAGGGGTCTACGAGCAGTACTTC
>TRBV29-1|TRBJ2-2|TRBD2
CSVEAGRAGELFF
TGCAGCGTTGAAGCAGGGAGGGCCGGGGAGCTGTTTTTT
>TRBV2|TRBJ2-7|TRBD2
CASRPRDYYTYEQYF
TGTGCCAGCAGACCCCGGGACTATTATACCTACGAGCAGTACTTC
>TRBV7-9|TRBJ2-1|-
CASSLNYNEQFF
TGTGCCAGCAGCCTAAACTACAATGAGCAGTTCTTC
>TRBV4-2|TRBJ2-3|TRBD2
CASSQEVTSGMDTQYF
TGTGCCAGCAGCCAAGAAGTGACTAGCGGGATGGATACGCAGTATTTT
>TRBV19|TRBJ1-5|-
CASSILQAYQHQHF
TGTGCCAGTAGTATTCTACAGGCCTACCAGCACCAGCATTTT
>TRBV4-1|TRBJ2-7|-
CASSQRGADEQYF
TGCGCCAGCAGCCAACGGGGGGCGGACGAGCAGTACTTC
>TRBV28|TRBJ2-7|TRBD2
CASSSEREGPGEQYF
TGTGCCAGCAGTTCCGAGCGGGAGGGCCCGGGCGAGCAGTACTTC
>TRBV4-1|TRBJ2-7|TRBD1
CASSHTTPGQTYEQYF
TGCGCCAGCAGCCATACCACCCCGGGACAGACCTACGAGCAGTACTTC
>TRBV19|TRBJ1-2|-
CASSIGTDNYGYTF
TGTGCCAGTAGTATAGGGACGGACAATTATGGCTACACCTTC
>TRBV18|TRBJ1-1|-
CASSPGPGQGPEAFF
TGTGCCAGCTCCCCTGGCCCAGGGCAGGGCCCTGAAGCTTTCTTT
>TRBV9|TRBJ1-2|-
CASSADGGYTF
TGTGCCAGCAGCGCCGACGGGGGCTACACCTTC
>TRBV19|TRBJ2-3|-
CASSASAAGTDTQYF
TGTGCCAGTAGTGCTTCAGCGGCGGGCACAGATACGCAGTATTTT
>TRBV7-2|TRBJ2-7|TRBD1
CASSLAGTGTPYEQYF
TGTGCCAGCAGCTTAGCTGGGACAGGAACCCCCTACGAGCAGTACTTC
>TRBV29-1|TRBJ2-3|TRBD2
CSVMGLAVTDTQYF
TGCAGCGTGATGGGACTAGCAGTTACGGATACGCAGTATTTT